The 32 T cell receptor beta chains presented below share a single source sample, sequenced in a study of cytomegalovirus exposure and HLA in healthy donors. Amplification used 60 Vbeta primers and 13 Jbeta primers. Repertoires were generated with immunoSEQ multiplex PCR, while TCRdb's copy carries only in-frame clones and drops some. The table has approximately 150,000 clones, around 66% seen once. Sequencing was done on a sample of PBMCs. The receptor source for this set is a woman in her twenties or thirties in good health and CMV-seropositive.

CDR3 protein: CASGAGSLNEKLFF. The CDR3, as DNA: TGTGCCAGCGGCGCCGGGAGCCTTAATGAAAAACTGTTTTTT. The chain is built from TRBV5-6 and TRBJ1-4; D is unclear. CDR3 size: 14 residues. The V and J ends lost 7 bases and 4 bases respectively, with 14 bases between them. Looked up from germline, CDR1 is SGHDT and CDR2 is YYEEEE.

V usage is TRBV2 and J usage is TRBJ2-7, with 8 bases identical to TRBD1. Germline trimming cut 9 bases from V and 0 bases from J; bases unmatched to any gene: 4. This CDR3 has 13 residues. The germline V gene encodes CDR1 SNHLY and CDR2 FYNNEI. The CDR3 region has the DNA TGTGCCAGGACAGGGGAAAACTCCTACGAGCAGTACTTC. Protein product: CARTGENSYEQYF.

This clone was detected once. V is TRBV29-1 and J is TRBJ1-2, with 8 nucleotides matching TRBD1. This CDR3 contains 16 residues. With V trimmed by 0 bases and J by 4 bases, 10 bases remained unmatched. The germline gives CDR1 SQVTM, CDR2 ANQGSEA. The CDR3 is CSVEENRGRSGYGYTF. CDR3 sequence (DNA): TGCAGCGTTGAAGAAAACAGGGGGAGGAGCGGCTATGGCTACACCTTC.

The chain joins TRBV7-3 to TRBJ2-1; D gene uncertain. Trimming removed 5 bases at V and 0 bases at J, with 11 bases between. Germline V lookup: CDR1 SGHTA, CDR2 FQGTGA. The CDR3 is made up of 15 amino acids. CDR3 DNA: TGTGCCAGCAGCCGACAATTAAGCTCCTACAATGAGCAGTTCTTC. Its translation: CASSRQLSSYNEQFF.

The chain carries TRBV6-1 and TRBJ2-3; D remains ambiguous. This CDR3 spans 16 amino acids. Trimming removed 4 bases from V and 4 bases from J, with 18 bases in between. Germline V gene sequence: CDR1 MNHNS, CDR2 SASEGT. The CDR3 protein is CASSVSLNPLADTQYF. The CDR3 nucleotides read TGTGCCAGCAGTGTATCGCTAAACCCCCTGGCAGATACGCAGTATTTT.

V and J are TRBV6-1 and TRBJ2-5; the D is unclear. V was shortened by 1 base and J by 4 bases, with 16 bases between the two germline ends. CDR3 size: 16 residues. Germline values: CDR1 MNHNS, CDR2 SASEGT. In DNA form, the CDR3 reads TGTGCCAGCAGTGAAGGGGCAGGCCACGGCATAGAGACCCAGTACTTC. Translated: CASSEGAGHGIETQYF.

This chain joins TRBV6-5 and TRBJ2-2; tentatively, D is TRBD1 (5 bases). V shed 2 bases and J shed 8 bases, with 12 bases lying between them. Germline V gene sequence: CDR1 MNHEY, CDR2 SVGAGI. This CDR3 contains 14 residues. The CDR3 DNA reads TGTGCCAGCAGTTACACGGTCAGGGAAGGGGAGCTGTTTTTT. This translates into CASSYTVREGELFF.

J is TRBJ2-7 and V is TRBV6-6; TRBD2 aligns across 10 bases. Germline V lookup: CDR1 MNHNY, CDR2 SVGAGI (reference sequence). The CDR3 covers 16 residues. Trimming removed 5 bases from V and 5 bases from J; junction bases left unmatched: 12. CDR3 in DNA: TGTGCCAGCAGTAACCCCCCAGCGGGGGGGGCCCACGAGCAGTACTTC. It specifies CASSNPPAGGAHEQYF.

The CDR3 reads CASSPFRTRGYEQYF. The CDR3 bases are TGTGCCAGCTCACCGTTCCGGACTAGGGGCTACGAGCAGTACTTC. This sequence joins TRBV18 and TRBJ2-7, with TRBD2 matching over 7 bases. The CDR3 spans 15 residues. From germline, CDR1 is KGHSH and CDR2 LQKENI. After removal of 3 bases from V and 3 bases from J, the junction contained 8 bases not matched to a gene.

This clone appeared once. V and J are TRBV19 and TRBJ1-1, with D maybe TRBD1 (5 bases). From germline, CDR1 is LNHDA and CDR2 SQIVND (reference sequence). This CDR3 has 15 amino acids. Trimming stripped 5 bases from V and 1 base from J, with 14 bases between. The CDR3 DNA sequence: TGTGCCAGTAGTGTTATACAGGACGCGAACACTGAAGCTTTCTTT. Its translation is CASSVIQDANTEAFF.

This clone appeared a few times. The V call is TRBV28, the J call TRBJ1-3, with D uncertain. The CDR3 has 13 amino acids. CDR1 and CDR2 (germline): MDHEN, SYDVKM. V lost 6 bases and J 4 bases, leaving 10 bases between the germline ends. The CDR3 region has the DNA TGTGCCAGCAGCCCAGGTCCAGGAAACACCATATATTTT. Its translation: CASSPGPGNTIYF.

This chain links TRBV11-2 with TRBJ1-1, with a tentative D call TRBD1 (5 bases). The CDR3 is 15 residues long. The V and J ends lost 0 bases and 7 bases respectively, with 15 bases between them. In germline, CDR1 is SGHAT, CDR2 FQNNGV. CDR3 residues: CASSLDWGLQGEAFF. The CDR3 region has the DNA TGTGCCAGCAGCTTAGACTGGGGTCTCCAGGGTGAAGCTTTCTTT.

V usage is TRBV11-2 and J usage is TRBJ1-2; D is uncertain. V was pared by 1 base and J by 0 bases, with 9 bases between. CDR1 and CDR2 from the germline V gene are SGHAT and FQNNGV. This CDR3 spans 15 amino acids. CDR3 protein: CASSLVVRSNYGYTF. The CDR3 coding sequence is TGTGCCAGCAGCTTAGTTGTCCGTTCTAACTATGGCTACACCTTC.

The chain combines TRBV6-5 with TRBJ2-5; 7 positions match TRBD1. The J call could be wrong; TRBJ2-7 is a better fit for the DNA end. Looked up from germline, CDR1 is MNHEY and CDR2 is SVGAGI. The length of the CDR3 is 14 residues. CDR3 residues: CASRRRDSLYEQYF. CDR3 DNA: TGTGCCAGCAGGCGACGGGACAGCCTCTACGAGCAGTACTTC.

This clone has a single count. The chain recombines TRBV5-1 with TRBJ2-6; 8 positions match TRBD1. V lost 4 bases, J lost 4 bases, and 10 bases stayed unmatched. The CDR3 covers 17 residues. Germline CDR1 and CDR2: SGHRS and YFSETQ. In nucleotides, the CDR3 is TGCGCCAGCAGCGGGGGACAGGCTGGGATAGGGGCCAACGTCCTGACTTTC. It specifies CASSGGQAGIGANVLTF. Complete variable domain (other parts from reference TRBV5-1 and TRBJ2-6): KAGVTQTPRYLIKTRGQQVTLSCSPISGHRSVSWYQQTPGQGLQFLFEYFSETQRNKGNFPGRFSGRQFSNSRSEMNVSTLELGDSALYLCASSGGQAGIGANVLTFGAGSRLTVL.

The chain links TRBV6-1 to TRBJ2-1; 8 bases are a match to TRBD1. Germline lookup yields CDR1 MNHNS and CDR2 SASEGT. Trimming removed 7 bases from V and 2 bases from J; junction bases left unmatched: 4. The CDR3 has 14 amino acids. The CDR3 region has the DNA TGTGCCAGCAACTCGGGACAGGCCTACAATGAGCAGTTCTTC. It encodes CASNSGQAYNEQFF.

This clone was counted a single time. V and J are TRBV6-8 and TRBJ1-6, with 7 nucleotides matching TRBD1. After removal of 11 bases from V and 4 bases from J, the junction contained 11 bases not matched to a gene. CDR1 and CDR2 (germline): MNHGY, SAAAGT. The CDR3 sequence is 15 residues long. CDR3 loop: CAGPDRVYYNSPLHF. The CDR3 bases are TGTGCCGGTCCAGACAGGGTTTATTATAATTCACCCCTCCACTTT.

In this sample, this clone turned up a few times. The chain uses TRBV11-2 and TRBJ2-5; TRBD2 agrees at 8 bases. The CDR3 extends over 15 amino acids. V dropped 6 bases and J dropped 5; count of bases not matched to a gene: 11. The germline V gene has CDR1 SGHAT and CDR2 FQNNGV. The CDR3 region is CASRKPGLGLETQYF. CDR3 nucleotide sequence: TGTGCCAGCAGGAAGCCGGGACTAGGTCTTGAGACCCAGTACTTC.

The genes are TRBV6-5 and TRBJ1-1; a weak D match, TRBD1 (5 bases). Germline lookup yields CDR1 MNHEY and CDR2 SVGAGI. V was clipped by 5 bases and J by 3 bases, with 10 bases between them. CDR3 length: 13 amino acids. The CDR3: CASSQGTYTEAFF. DNA of the CDR3: TGTGCCAGCAGTCAGGGAACGTACACTGAAGCTTTCTTT.

This rearrangement joins TRBV6-5 to TRBJ2-7, with 7 bases lining up with TRBD1. This CDR3 has 13 residues. Trimming removed 4 bases from V and 3 bases from J; junction bases left unmatched: 3. The germline V gene encodes CDR1 MNHEY and CDR2 SVGAGI. The CDR3 nucleotides are TGTGCCAGCAGTTGGGACAGAAACTACGAGCAGTACTTC. This translates into CASSWDRNYEQYF.

The chain joins TRBV5-4 to TRBJ2-5; weak D call: TRBD2 (6 bases). CDR3 length: 14 amino acids. V was shortened by 4 bases and J by 1 base, with 11 bases between the two germline ends. Looked up from germline, CDR1 is SGHNT and CDR2 is YYREEE (reference sequence). The CDR3 nucleotides read TGTGCCAGCAGCCGGGCGGGGCCCCAAGAGACCCAGTACTTC. Translated, it gives CASSRAGPQETQYF.

The chain employs TRBV2 and TRBJ1-6; TRBD1 matches at 7 bases. J lost 5 bases, V lost 6 bases, and 7 bases had no gene match. Germline loops: CDR1 SNHLY, CDR2 FYNNEI. The CDR3 totals 15 residues. CDR3 protein: CASRKGTADNSPLHF. The CDR3 DNA reads as TGTGCCAGCAGAAAAGGGACAGCGGATAATTCACCCCTCCACTTT. The variable domain in full, completed from reference TRBV2 and TRBJ1-6, reads EPEVTQTPSHQVTQMGQEVILRCVPISNHLYFYWYRQILGQKVEFLVSFYNNEISEKSEIFDDQFSVERPDGSNFTLKIRSTKLEDSAMYFCASRKGTADNSPLHFGNGTRLTVT.

This chain connects TRBV28 to TRBJ2-5; 12 nucleotides agree with TRBD1. Unmatched junction bases numbered 5, after V lost 5 bases and J lost 7 bases. The CDR3 is 14 amino acids. The germline V gene has CDR1 MDHEN and CDR2 SYDVKM. The DNA for the CDR3 is TGTGCCAGCAGTGCGGGACAGGGGGCAGGGACCCAGTACTTC. It translates to CASSAGQGAGTQYF.

Remarks on this clone: The junction departs from the called germline gene at one end, perhaps through a read error. The V call is TRBV6-5, the J call TRBJ2-1; 12 nucleotides line up with TRBD2. CDR3 length: 14 amino acids. Germline lookup yields CDR1 MNHEY and CDR2 SVGAGI. The CDR3 sequence: CASRGTSGYNGQFF. In DNA form, the CDR3 reads TGTGCCAGCAGGGGGACTAGCGGGTACAATGGGCAGTTCTTC.

This chain joins TRBV4-1 and TRBJ2-5, with 7 bases aligning to TRBD1. The J call may be in error: the DNA end matches TRBJ2-7 better. Germline V gene data show CDR1 as MGHRA and CDR2 as YSYEKL. This CDR3 has 15 residues. CDR3 nucleotides: TGCGCCAGCAGCCACAGACAGGGTGGGATTTACGAGCAGTACTTC. Translated, it gives CASSHRQGGIYEQYF.

V usage is TRBV9 and J usage is TRBJ1-1; the match to TRBD1 covers 7 bases. The CDR3 is 15 residues long. Germline CDR1 SGDLS, CDR2 YYNGEE. V lost 0 bases and J lost 3; bases outside the gene matches: 5. DNA for the CDR3: TGTGCCAGCAGCGTAGAGGGGGCCGTGGACACTGAAGCTTTCTTT. Protein sequence: CASSVEGAVDTEAFF.

This clone appeared a few times. This chain connects TRBV28 to TRBJ2-7; 8 bases line up with TRBD1. CDR1 and CDR2 (germline): MDHEN, SYDVKM. The CDR3 is 13 residues long. With 7 bases clipped from V and 0 bases from J, the junction kept 2 bases outside the gene matches. The CDR3 DNA reads TGTGCCAGCACGGGACAGGACTCCTACGAGCAGTACTTC. Its protein is CASTGQDSYEQYF.

A single count supports this clone. This chain connects TRBV6-1 to TRBJ1-5, with 11 bases lining up with TRBD1. Germline CDR1 MNHNS, CDR2 SASEGT. V shed 2 bases and J 2 bases; nucleotides not matched to a gene: 14. This CDR3 region has 20 residues. The CDR3: CASSERFGDRGLRGNQPQHF. The CDR3, as DNA: TGTGCCAGCAGTGAAAGGTTTGGGGACAGGGGGTTAAGGGGCAATCAGCCCCAGCATTTT.

This chain links TRBV7-7 with TRBJ2-7; 8 nucleotides line up with TRBD1. There are 13 residues in the CDR3. Trimming took 3 bases from V and 4 from J; bases not matched to a gene: 2. Germline V gene sequence: CDR1 SSHAT, CDR2 FNYEAQ (reference sequence). CDR3 amino acids: CASSFGQGYEQYF. The CDR3 DNA reads TGTGCCAGCAGCTTCGGACAGGGATACGAGCAGTACTTC.

The chain recombines TRBV5-1 with TRBJ2-7; D possibly corresponds to TRBD1 (6 bases). CDR1 SGHRS and CDR2 YFSETQ come from the germline V gene. Trimming shortened V by 2 bases and J by 3 bases, and 12 bases separated the two germline ends. This CDR3 comprises 14 residues. In DNA form, the CDR3 reads TGCGCCAGCAGCTTCACTTCAGGGGACTACGAGCAGTACTTC. Translating gives CASSFTSGDYEQYF.

The chain employs TRBV2 and TRBJ2-5; 12 bases are a match to TRBD2. Germline V CDR1 and CDR2: SNHLY, FYNNEI. V trimming: 3 bases; J trimming: 5 bases; junction bases outside the gene matches: 1. The CDR3 has 14 residues. The CDR3 region has the DNA TGTGCCAGCAGTGAGGGGACTAGCGGGGAGACCCAGTACTTC. It specifies CASSEGTSGETQYF.

This clone was observed a handful of times. V and J are TRBV25-1 and TRBJ1-2; D possibly corresponds to TRBD1 (5 bases). Germline V gene lookup returns CDR1 MGHDK and CDR2 SYGVNS. The CDR3 covers 15 residues. V was shortened by 4 bases and J by 6 bases, with 18 bases between the two germline ends. The CDR3 sequence is CASSVGGGVSNGYTF. The DNA for the CDR3 is TGTGCCAGCAGTGTTGGGGGAGGGGTCTCGAATGGCTACACCTTC.